This TCR beta chain stems from a study of neurological immune-mediated disorders. Study findings and constraints: Patients with HTLV-1-associated myelopathy had the highest level of TCR clonal expansion, whereas patients with multiple sclerosis had the lowest level, falling beneath the level found in healthy controls. On phylogenetic grouping, the repertoires of 18 of 34 multiple sclerosis patients fell within one related-CDR3 cluster, constituting a possible signature.

CDR1 and CDR2 from the germline V gene are SGHTS and YDEGEE. The V end lost 3 bases, the J end lost 6 bases, and 15 bases lay between the germline ends. CDR3 length: 15 amino acids. cDNA synthesis was performed by 5'RACE with 10-nucleotide random UMIs. TCRdb reanalysed the 5' RACE reads using MiXCR and keeps one entry per CDR3 protein. The table includes 69,000 or so distinct CDR3 sequences, approximately 5% detected once. The table lists this clonotype with many counts. No antigen is known for it. The sequencing sample was made of PBMCs. This TCR derives from a woman aged 70 to 79 with multiple sclerosis. The genes are TRBV5-8 and TRBJ2-2; no clear D. The CDR3 DNA reads as TGTGCCAGCAGCTATGGGTATTTGGCCGCCGGGGAGCTGTTTTTT. Amino acids: CASSYGYLAAGELFF.